Below, one TCR beta chain is given with its context. Its specificity is not known. This entry comes from a study of cytomegalovirus exposure and HLA in healthy donors. Broader study findings: A later analysis linked a missense DCLRE1C variant to TCR beta V- and J-gene trimming. In an earlier analysis, most TCR beta V segments were productive about 87% or about 30% of the time.

Primers included in the PCR were 60 Vbeta and 13 Jbeta primers. Sequencing used immunoSEQ multiplex PCR; TCRdb keeps in-frame clones, though not all of them. This table has 250,000 or so clones, about 80% appearing once. The sequenced sample consisted of PBMCs. The TCR originated in an older woman in good health and CMV-seropositive.

CDR3 nucleotides: TGTGCCAGCAGCTTAAACAGCGGGTCGGGGACCCAGTACTTC. Translated, it gives CASSLNSGSGTQYF. The gene calls are TRBV7-3 and TRBJ2-5; D perhaps matches TRBD2 (6 bases). Germline V gene lookup returns CDR1 SGHTA and CDR2 FQGTGA. This CDR3 spans 14 amino acids. The germline V and J ends were trimmed by 1 base and 7 bases, with 13 bases remaining between them.